The entry below describes one T cell receptor beta chain. Measured with immunoSEQ multiplex PCR; TCRdb has only the in-frame clones, and not every one. The sample carries about 21,000 clones, about 87% recorded once. After removal of 4 bases from V and 8 bases from J, the junction contained 7 bases not matched to a gene. This CDR3 spans 13 amino acids. Germline V CDR1 and CDR2: SQVTM, ANQGSEA. This sample stems from a study of T cell changes during pregnancy in multiple sclerosis. The TCR was taken from a female donor in good health, enrolled as a control in a pregnancy study. The chain employs TRBV29-1 and TRBJ2-1, with 8 bases fitting TRBD2. The sample consisted of CD8+ T cells from peripheral blood mononuclear cells, taken in the third trimester of pregnancy. The chain's CDR3 is CSVVAGGGYEQFF. CDR3 nucleotides: TGCAGCGTTGTTGCGGGAGGTGGATATGAGCAGTTCTTC.